Sequencing of this TCR beta chain was carried out in a study of T cells in Graves' hyperthyroidism and ophthalmopathy. TCR beta CDR3 regions were amplified from RNA. The TCR CDR3 first-round RT-PCR relied on the HTBI primer set. A single record per CDR3 protein comes from TCRdb applying MiXCR to the multiplex PCR reads. The table has under 800,000 distinct CDR3 sequences, about 14% seen once. Stable Graves' hyperthyroidism meant no ophthalmopathy progression within 18 months. For the diagnoses, clinical symptoms, serum thyroxine and TRAb, thyroid ultrasound and orbital computed tomography were used. This clonotype was seen repeatedly, ten times or more. Per the germline V gene, CDR1 is MNHNS and CDR2 is SASEGT. The V and J ends lost 6 bases and 0 bases respectively, with 14 bases between them. This CDR3 spans 16 amino acids.

This chain links TRBV6-1 with TRBJ2-2; no clear D. This clonotype was sampled from a woman aged 18 to 35 with Graves' hyperthyroidism. Input material: blood. CDR3: CASRARVTSNTGELFF. The CDR3 DNA is TGTGCCAGCAGGGCGAGAGTGACCTCGAACACCGGGGAGCTGTTTTTT.